The 19 T cell receptor beta chains presented below share a single source sample, sequenced in a study of shared clonotypes between healthy human individuals. Profiling relied on immunoSEQ multiplex PCR, and the TCRdb table lists in-frame clones only, not all of them. The sample lists around 1.4 million clones; 98% were seen once. Sequenced: naive CD4+ T cells sorted from blood. Subset indicated: CD45RA+ positively selected. Receptors were obtained from a man aged 30 to 45 in good health.

The genes are TRBV20-1 and TRBJ2-1; D call uncertain. The CDR3 covers 11 residues. V was trimmed by 3 bases and J by 15 bases, leaving 15 bases between them. The germline CDR1 and CDR2 sequences are DFQATT and SNEGSKA (reference sequence). The CDR3 loop is CSASHESQGFF. The CDR3 DNA reads as TGCAGTGCTAGTCACGAGTCCCAAGGGTTCTTC.

V and J are TRBV27 and TRBJ2-1; D remains ambiguous. Looked up from germline, CDR1 is MNHEY and CDR2 is SMNVEV (reference sequence). The CDR3 has 16 amino acids. The V end was cut by 5 bases, the J end by 5 bases, with 19 bases between. In nucleotides, the CDR3 is TGTGCCAGCAGTATCTTCACGGGTTTGGTAAACAATGAGCAGTTCTTC. It specifies CASSIFTGLVNNEQFF.

V gene TRBV10-1 combines with J gene TRBJ1-2, with a tentative D call TRBD1 (5 bases). CDR1 is WNHNN and CDR2 is SYGVQD in the germline V gene (reference sequence). Trimming took 6 bases from V and 8 from J, leaving 22 bases between them. This CDR3 is built from 15 residues. The DNA for the CDR3 is TGCGCCAGCAGCCCAGGGCGGGTCCCATCAGTGGGCTACACCTTC. Translating gives CASSPGRVPSVGYTF.

The chain is built from TRBV5-1 and TRBJ2-5; D call uncertain. Per germline, CDR1 SGHRS and CDR2 YFSETQ. Deletions cut 1 base from V and 5 bases from J, with 9 bases between. The CDR3 has 13 amino acids. CDR3 DNA sequence: TGCGCCAGCAGCTTGTCTAGGCGGGAGACCCAGTACTTC. Protein sequence: CASSLSRRETQYF.

The J gene is TRBJ1-4, the V gene TRBV28; perhaps TRBD1 as D (6 bases). Germline V lookup: CDR1 MDHEN, CDR2 SYDVKM. The CDR3 has 14 residues. V lost 6 bases and J 7 bases, leaving 15 bases between the germline ends. CDR3 protein: CASRTQGSGEKLFF. CDR3 sequence (DNA): TGTGCCAGCAGGACCCAGGGGAGTGGTGAAAAACTGTTTTTT.

The chain recombines TRBV18 with TRBJ2-1; 9 bases are a match to TRBD2. Germline lookup yields CDR1 KGHSH and CDR2 LQKENI. V lost 3 bases, J lost 14 bases, and 14 bases stayed unmatched. The CDR3 extends over 15 amino acids. This CDR3 reads CASSPPGLARTPKFF. CDR3 in DNA: TGTGCCAGCTCACCCCCGGGACTAGCCAGGACCCCCAAGTTCTTC.

The gene calls are TRBV7-9 and TRBJ2-5, with D maybe TRBD2 (5 bases). V lost 5 bases and J 2 bases, leaving 15 bases between the germline ends. Germline CDR1 SEHNR, CDR2 FQNEAQ (reference sequence). The CDR3 length is 15 residues. CDR3 coding DNA: TGTGCCAGCAGCCGGACTCGGTATGAGCAAGAGACCCAGTACTTC. Protein: CASSRTRYEQETQYF.

In its sample, this clone was seen once. The V call is TRBV18, the J call TRBJ2-1; 11 bases line up with TRBD2. Trimming cost V 1 base and J 5 bases; bases outside gene matches: 7. Germline assignment: CDR1 KGHSH and CDR2 LQKENI. The CDR3 is 17 amino acids. The CDR3 here is CASSPLGTSGSHNEQFF. The CDR3 region has the DNA TGTGCCAGCTCACCACTGGGCACTAGCGGGAGCCACAATGAGCAGTTCTTC.

The DNA for the CDR3 is TGCGCCAGCAGTGAGGTCGAGAAGGTTGGGACGAGAGCTTTCTTT. It encodes CASSEVEKVGTRAFF. V gene TRBV10-2 combines with J gene TRBJ1-1, with D tentatively TRBD1 (5 bases). Trimming stripped 2 bases from V and 10 bases from J, with 20 bases between. Germline CDR1 WSHSY, CDR2 SAAADI. The CDR3 loop spans 15 amino acids.

This clone was seen just once. This chain links TRBV15 with TRBJ1-1, with D possibly TRBD1 on 6 matching bases. V dropped 0 bases and J dropped 11 bases, with 13 bases sitting between them. This CDR3 is built from 13 residues. Germline CDR1 reads LNHNV; CDR2 reads YYDKDF (reference sequence). DNA for the CDR3: TGTGCCACCAGCAGAGATTCCCCCAGGGGCGCTTTCTTT. Its protein product is CATSRDSPRGAFF.

The chain has TRBV7-2 and TRBJ2-5; D ambiguous. The CDR3 covers 12 residues. V was shortened by 5 bases and J by 6 bases, with 10 bases between the two germline ends. CDR1 SGHTA and CDR2 FQGNSA come from the germline V gene. CDR3 amino acids: CASSPYTQTQYF. DNA for the CDR3: TGTGCCAGCAGCCCATACACCCAGACCCAGTACTTC.

The chain has TRBV7-9 and TRBJ2-5; D unresolved. The V gene's germline CDR1 is SEHNR and CDR2 FQNEAQ (reference sequence). Between the trimmed V and J ends, which lost 5 bases and 2 bases, there was a span of 15 bases. The CDR3 is 15 residues long. CDR3 nucleotides: TGTGCCAGCAGCCGTTACAACACGGAGCAAGAGACCCAGTACTTC. The encoded protein is CASSRYNTEQETQYF.

Comments on this clone: One end of the junction varies from germline; a read error may be responsible. This chain connects TRBV7-7 to TRBJ2-2, with TRBD2 identical over 12 bases. Germline loops: CDR1 SSHAT, CDR2 FNYEAQ (reference sequence). The CDR3 has 16 residues. CDR3 protein: CASSGLAGPNTGELFF. The CDR3 region has the DNA TGTGCTAGCAGCGGACTAGCGGGACCGAACACCGGGGAGCTGTTTTTT. Drawing the rest from reference TRBV7-7 and TRBJ2-2, the complete variable domain is GAGVSQSPRYKVTKRGQDVTLRCDPISSHATLYWYQQALGQGPEFLTYFNYEAQPDKSGLPSDRFSAERPEGSISTLTIQRTEQRDSAMYRCASSGLAGPNTGELFFGEGSRLTVL.

This chain uses TRBV28 with TRBJ1-1, with D tentatively TRBD1 (6 bases). CDR1 MDHEN and CDR2 SYDVKM come from the germline V gene. Deletions cut 5 bases from V and 1 base from J, with 14 bases between. The CDR3 is made up of 15 amino acids. The CDR3 DNA sequence: TGTGCCAGCAGTGCAACAGGGTATGGGAACACTGAAGCTTTCTTT. This sequence encodes CASSATGYGNTEAFF.

The chain links TRBV29-1 to TRBJ2-7; no definite D call. Per germline, CDR1 SQVTM and CDR2 ANQGSEA. The V end was cut by 2 bases, the J end by 7 bases, with 12 bases between. The CDR3 is 12 residues long. The CDR3 DNA reads as TGCAGCGTTGAATTAAACGGGCGAGAGCAGTACTTC. This codes for CSVELNGREQYF.

This rearrangement joins TRBV30 to TRBJ2-7, with TRBD2 matching over 11 bases. The ends lost 4 bases at V and 5 bases at J; junction bases unmatched: 19. This CDR3 comprises 18 residues. Germline V gene data show CDR1 as GTSNPN and CDR2 as SVGIG (reference sequence). The CDR3 loop is CAWKRGLAGGSPGDEQYF. CDR3 nucleotides: TGTGCCTGGAAAAGGGGTCTAGCGGGAGGATCCCCCGGGGACGAGCAGTACTTC.

The V gene is TRBV27, the J gene TRBJ2-7, with TRBD2 identical over 7 bases. The CDR3 runs to 16 residues. J gave up 3 bases and V 6 bases, and 14 bases lay outside the gene matches. CDR1 is MNHEY and CDR2 is SMNVEV in the germline V gene (reference sequence). The CDR3: CASRSLVAGEFYEQYF. The CDR3 DNA reads as TGTGCCAGCAGATCCCTCGTCGCGGGAGAGTTCTACGAGCAGTACTTC.

As to this clone: This same CDR3 is encoded by further DNA sequences in the sample. CDR3 DNA: TGTGCCAGCAGTCTACGACTAGCGGGGAACAATGAGCAGTTCTTC. Its translation: CASSLRLAGNNEQFF. The chain uses TRBV27 and TRBJ2-1; the match to TRBD2 covers 11 bases. The germline CDR1 and CDR2 sequences are MNHEY and SMNVEV (reference sequence). The CDR3 has 15 amino acids. With V trimmed by 5 bases and J by 5 bases, 5 bases remained unmatched.

The V gene is TRBV6-1, the J gene TRBJ2-2; no reliable D call. The germline V gene has CDR1 MNHNS and CDR2 SASEGT. V lost 2 bases, J lost 1 base, and 14 bases lay in between. The CDR3 spans 17 residues. CDR3: CASSELWQIRNTGELFF. As DNA, the CDR3 is TGTGCCAGCAGTGAACTTTGGCAGATTCGGAACACCGGGGAGCTGTTTTTT.